This T cell receptor (beta chain) was captured in a study of identical twins. CDR1 MRHNA and CDR2 SNTAGT come from the germline V gene. Trimming took off 6 bases at V and 0 bases at J, with 9 bases between the two ends. CDR3 length: 14 amino acids. TCRdb re-derived calls from the 5' RACE reads in MiXCR, one entry per CDR3 protein. The sample has about 530,000 distinct CDR3 sequences, roughly 15% seen once. This sample was shared with a second study, whose subject was yellow fever vaccine responses in identical twins.

V usage is TRBV6-4 and J usage is TRBJ2-1, with unresolved D. Sequencing input: CD4+ T cells sorted from blood. This TCR came from a woman under 30 in good health. The CDR3 DNA reads as TGTGCCAGCAGAACAGATAGCTCCTACAATGAGCAGTTCTTC. Its protein product is CASRTDSSYNEQFF.